The 21 T cell receptor beta chains reported below all come from one sample, sequenced in a study of blood T cells in healthy people across ages. A second PCR of 7 to 11 cycles used a sample-barcoded 5' primer and a J-beta primer mix. In TCRdb, the 5' RACE reads were re-called with MiXCR into one record per CDR3 protein. This table has about 1,000,000 distinct CDR3 sequences, 45% appearing once. Sequenced sample: blood. The receptors originated from a woman aged 60-75 years in good health.

This clonotype appeared a few times. The V call is TRBV20-1, the J call TRBJ2-7, with 14 positions matching TRBD2. The trim removed 4 bases at V and 1 base at J, leaving 9 bases unmatched. Germline CDR1 is DFQATT and CDR2 is SNEGSKA (reference sequence). The CDR3 length is 17 residues. This CDR3 reads CSAIGLAGGAPSYEQYF. The CDR3 nucleotides read TGCAGTGCTATCGGACTAGCGGGAGGAGCTCCTTCCTACGAGCAGTACTTC.

The chain employs TRBV7-9 and TRBJ1-5; no definite D call. The germline V and J ends were trimmed by 5 bases and 6 bases, with 11 bases remaining between them. The CDR3 is 13 amino acids. From germline, CDR1 is SEHNR and CDR2 FQNEAQ (reference sequence). This CDR3 is CASSLNFGQPQHF. CDR3 coding DNA: TGTGCCAGCAGCCTTAATTTTGGTCAGCCCCAGCATTTT.

V and J are TRBV25-1 and TRBJ1-2; the match to TRBD1 covers 7 bases. V shed 5 bases and J 5 bases; nucleotides not matched to a gene: 11. The CDR3 extends over 15 amino acids. From germline, CDR1 is MGHDK and CDR2 SYGVNS. Here the CDR3 reads CASSCTPGQLYGYTF. In nucleotides, the CDR3 is TGTGCCAGCAGTTGTACTCCGGGACAGCTTTATGGCTACACCTTC.

Concerning this clonotype itself: At one boundary the junction diverges from the germline segment, which might be a read error. The chain uses TRBV7-2 and TRBJ2-3; D ambiguous. The V gene's germline CDR1 is SGHTA and CDR2 FQGNSA. This CDR3 region has 12 residues. Here the CDR3 DNA reads TGTGCCAACAGCTTAGGCCAGTCAACGCAGTATTTT. Protein: CANSLGQSTQYF. The variable domain in full, with the rest retrieved from reference TRBV7-2 and TRBJ2-3, is GAGVSQSPSNKVTEKGKDVELRCDPISGHTALYWYRQSLGQGLEFLIYFQGNSAPDKSGLPSDRFSAERTGGSVSTLTIQRTQQEDSAVYLCANSLGQSTQYFGPGTRLTVL.

The table lists this clonotype with a few counts. V and J are TRBV28 and TRBJ1-1; 8 nucleotides match TRBD1. Germline V lookup: CDR1 MDHEN, CDR2 SYDVKM. This CDR3 is built from 12 residues. After removal of 5 bases from V and 10 bases from J, the junction contained 6 bases not matched to a gene. The CDR3 sequence is CASSPPDRGAFF. The CDR3 DNA sequence: TGTGCCAGCAGTCCGCCCGACAGGGGAGCTTTCTTT.

The gene calls are TRBV20-1 and TRBJ1-5; TRBD1 matches at 10 bases. Germline CDR1 DFQATT, CDR2 SNEGSKA (reference sequence). V lost 5 bases to trimming and J lost 7 bases; unmatched junction nucleotides: 11. The CDR3 length is 15 residues. CDR3: CSAYQGQGRVQPQHF. The CDR3 nucleotides are TGCAGTGCTTATCAGGGACAGGGGCGGGTACAGCCCCAGCATTTT.

The chain couples TRBV30 to TRBJ2-7; the match to TRBD2 covers 7 bases. Trimming took 2 bases from V and 3 from J; bases not matched to a gene: 4. CDR1 and CDR2 from the germline V gene are GTSNPN and SVGIG (reference sequence). The CDR3 is 13 residues long. The CDR3 reads CAWSWGGDYEQYF. CDR3 nucleotide sequence: TGTGCCTGGAGTTGGGGGGGAGACTACGAGCAGTACTTC.

This chain joins TRBV27 and TRBJ1-2, with D perhaps TRBD1 (6 bases). The V and J ends lost 5 bases and 5 bases respectively, with 18 bases between them. Germline loops: CDR1 MNHEY, CDR2 SMNVEV (reference sequence). This CDR3 has 15 residues. The CDR3 nucleotides read TGTGCCAGCAGTGCCCACAGGGAGGGTATTTATGGCTACACCTTC. Protein: CASSAHREGIYGYTF.

V gene TRBV20-1 combines with J gene TRBJ2-5; D may be TRBD1 (5 bases). This CDR3 has 14 amino acids. The V end was cut by 1 base, the J end by 2 bases, with 11 bases between. Germline V gives CDR1 DFQATT, CDR2 SNEGSKA (reference sequence). The CDR3 protein is CSARVGRAQETQYF. The CDR3 DNA reads TGCAGTGCTAGAGTAGGCAGGGCGCAAGAGACCCAGTACTTC.

This clonotype was seen a handful of times. The chain joins TRBV20-1 to TRBJ2-5; D is uncertain. CDR3 size: 13 residues. V was clipped by 3 bases and J by 2 bases, with 10 bases between them. CDR1 is DFQATT, CDR2 SNEGSKA, per germline (reference sequence). CDR3 DNA: TGCAGTGCTAGTTGCCCGCCTCAAGAGACCCAGTACTTC. Residues: CSASCPPQETQYF.

The chain couples TRBV20-1 to TRBJ2-3, with 15 bases identical to TRBD2. Germline loops: CDR1 DFQATT, CDR2 SNEGSKA (reference sequence). CDR3 length: 19 residues. J lost 1 base, V lost 5 bases, and 13 bases had no gene match. As DNA, the CDR3 is TGCAGTGCTCTCCGATCCTTTGGACTAGCGGGAGGGGGCACAGATACGCAGTATTTT. Its protein product is CSALRSFGLAGGGTDTQYF.

The chain employs TRBV6-4 and TRBJ2-7; 7 positions match TRBD1. Germline CDR1 reads MRHNA; CDR2 reads SNTAGT. The CDR3 length is 15 residues. Unmatched junction bases numbered 8, after V lost 4 bases and J lost 2 bases. CDR3 DNA sequence: TGTGCCAGCAGTGGAGGGGCGACAGGGCCCTACGAGCAGTACTTC. As protein: CASSGGATGPYEQYF.

The V call is TRBV9, the J call TRBJ2-3, with 10 positions matching TRBD2. V lost 4 bases and J lost 3; bases outside the gene matches: 5. Germline CDR1 is SGDLS and CDR2 is YYNGEE. The CDR3 runs 15 residues. For the CDR3, the DNA is TGTGCCAGCAGCCCTGAAGCGGGAGGGACAGATACGCAGTATTTT. This encodes CASSPEAGGTDTQYF.

The CDR3 DNA is TGTGCCATTAGGACTAGCGTGGAAGAGACCCAGTACTTC. Its protein is CAIRTSVEETQYF. The chain has TRBV3-1 and TRBJ2-5; TRBD2 matches 9 bases. This CDR3 region has 13 residues. Losses at the gene ends were 10 bases for V and 3 bases for J; bases not matched to a gene: 6. Per the germline V gene, CDR1 is LGHDT and CDR2 is YNNKEL (reference sequence).

This clonotype was detected many times. This chain joins TRBV25-1 and TRBJ2-7; possible D gene TRBD1, 5 bases. CDR3 size: 13 residues. Germline V gene lookup returns CDR1 MGHDK and CDR2 SYGVNS. The ends were cut back, 9 bases at V and 0 bases at J, with 12 bases in the middle. CDR3 residues: CASLRASSYEQYF. Here the CDR3 DNA reads TGTGCCAGTCTCAGGGCATCCTCCTACGAGCAGTACTTC.

This chain links TRBV27 with TRBJ2-7, with 7 bases matching TRBD1. Germline CDR1 MNHEY, CDR2 SMNVEV (reference sequence). CDR3 length: 14 amino acids. V lost 6 bases and J lost 3; bases outside the gene matches: 8. CDR3 in DNA: TGTGCCAGCAGGCCAGGACAGGTGAACTACGAGCAGTACTTC. This encodes CASRPGQVNYEQYF.

The rearrangement uses TRBV27 and TRBJ2-5; D is unresolved. The CDR3 spans 14 residues. Trimming stripped 1 base from V and 1 base from J, with 7 bases between. Germline assignment: CDR1 MNHEY and CDR2 SMNVEV (reference sequence). CDR3: CASSLLGIQETQYF. CDR3 nucleotide sequence: TGTGCCAGCAGTTTATTAGGCATCCAAGAGACCCAGTACTTC.

This clonotype was picked up a small number of times. This chain connects TRBV6-5 to TRBJ2-3; the match to TRBD2 covers 11 bases. CDR1 is MNHEY and CDR2 is SVGAGI in the germline V gene. There are 16 residues in the CDR3. V was pared by 6 bases and J by 2 bases, with 7 bases of the junction left unmatched. The CDR3 nucleotides read TGTGCCAGCAGCTACGGGACTAGCGGACTCACAGATACGCAGTATTTT. It codes for CASSYGTSGLTDTQYF.

V and J are TRBV10-3 and TRBJ2-7; 8 nucleotides match TRBD2. The CDR3 runs 15 residues. The junction had 9 bases not matched to a gene; V was cut back by 3 bases and J by 5 bases. CDR1 and CDR2 from the germline V gene are ENHRY and SYGVKD. The CDR3 coding sequence is TGTGCCATCAGTGATTCTGGGACTAGGGGCCACGAGCAGTACTTC. Residues: CAISDSGTRGHEQYF.

This clonotype was detected only a few times. The rearrangement uses TRBV28 and TRBJ2-1; 7 bases align to TRBD2. J lost 9 bases, V lost 5 bases, and 7 bases had no gene match. The CDR3 is made up of 13 amino acids. Germline CDR1 MDHEN, CDR2 SYDVKM. The CDR3 DNA follows: TGTGCCAGCAGTCTAGCGGAGGGGAGTGAGCAGTTCTTC. It codes for CASSLAEGSEQFF.

The rearrangement joins TRBV20-1 to TRBJ2-1, with 10 positions matching TRBD2. V dropped 5 bases and J dropped 9; count of bases not matched to a gene: 16. The V gene's germline CDR1 is DFQATT and CDR2 SNEGSKA (reference sequence). The CDR3 has 16 amino acids. CDR3 loop: CSAGPRLAGAGIEQFF. As DNA, the CDR3 is TGCAGTGCTGGCCCCCGGCTAGCGGGAGCTGGGATTGAGCAGTTCTTC.